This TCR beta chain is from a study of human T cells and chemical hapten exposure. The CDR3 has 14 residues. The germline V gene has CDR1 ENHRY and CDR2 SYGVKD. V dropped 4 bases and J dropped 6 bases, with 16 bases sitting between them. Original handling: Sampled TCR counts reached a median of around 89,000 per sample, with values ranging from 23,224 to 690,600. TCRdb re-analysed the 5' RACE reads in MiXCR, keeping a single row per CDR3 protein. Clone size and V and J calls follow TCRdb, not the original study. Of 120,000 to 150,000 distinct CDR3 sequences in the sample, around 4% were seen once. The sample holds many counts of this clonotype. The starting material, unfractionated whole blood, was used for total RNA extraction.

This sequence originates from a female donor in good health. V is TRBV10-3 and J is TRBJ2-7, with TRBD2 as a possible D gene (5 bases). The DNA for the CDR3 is TGTGCCATCAGTGGACTACCCGAAGGGATCGAGCAGTACTTC. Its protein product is CAISGLPEGIEQYF.